This T cell receptor (beta chain) was identified during a study of cytomegalovirus exposure and HLA in healthy donors. Study overall: An early release of data contained about 85 million unique TCRs, which came from HLA-typed donors.

The CDR3 is 15 amino acids. Germline V gene data show CDR1 as SGHKS and CDR2 as YYEKEE (reference sequence). Trimming took 0 bases from V and 4 from J; bases not matched to a gene: 3. This PCR relied on a set of 60 Vbeta primers and 13 Jbeta primers. Measured with immunoSEQ multiplex PCR; TCRdb has only the in-frame clones, and not every one. The table shows tens of thousands of clones, with about 73% occurring only once. Sequencing was done on a sample of PBMCs. This sequence originates from a man in his forties in good health and CMV-seronegative. The chain has TRBV5-5 and TRBJ2-1; 8 bases are shared with TRBD1. This CDR3 reads CASSLGGQAYNEQFF. The CDR3 coding sequence is TGTGCCAGCAGCTTGGGGGGACAGGCGTACAATGAGCAGTTCTTC. The complete variable domain, with remaining parts taken from reference TRBV5-5 and TRBJ2-1, reads DAGVTQSPTHLIKTRGQQVTLRCSPISGHKSVSWYQQVLGQGPQFIFQYYEKEERGRGNFPDRFSARQFPNYSSELNVNALLLGDSALYLCASSLGGQAYNEQFFGPGTRLTVL.